The present TCR beta chain was sequenced within a study of blood T cell repertoires in COVID-19. V dropped 9 bases and J dropped 5; count of bases not matched to a gene: 6. This CDR3 comprises 13 residues. Germline lookup yields CDR1 KGHSH and CDR2 LQKENI. The table came from immunoSEQ multiplex PCR; TCRdb's copy has only in-frame clones and leaves some out. The repertoire holds 95,000 or so clones, with approximately 80% as singletons. This sequence was found in a human donor in a cohort sampled during active COVID-19. The sequencing input was peripheral blood. The rearrangement uses TRBV18 and TRBJ2-2, with 7 nucleotides matching TRBD1. CDR3 protein: CASRVQGTGELFF. The DNA for the CDR3 is TGTGCCAGTCGGGTACAGGGGACCGGGGAGCTGTTTTTT.